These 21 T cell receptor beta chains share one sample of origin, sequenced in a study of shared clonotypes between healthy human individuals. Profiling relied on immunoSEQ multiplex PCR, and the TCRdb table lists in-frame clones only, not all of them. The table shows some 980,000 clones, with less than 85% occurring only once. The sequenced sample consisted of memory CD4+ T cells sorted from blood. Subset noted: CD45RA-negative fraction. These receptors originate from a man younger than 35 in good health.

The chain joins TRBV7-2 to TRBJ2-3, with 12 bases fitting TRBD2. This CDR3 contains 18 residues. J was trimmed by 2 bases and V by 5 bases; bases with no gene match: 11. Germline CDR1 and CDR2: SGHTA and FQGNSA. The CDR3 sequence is CASSRTSGTASLTDTQYF. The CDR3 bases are TGTGCCAGCAGCCGGACTAGCGGGACGGCCTCCCTCACAGATACGCAGTATTTT.

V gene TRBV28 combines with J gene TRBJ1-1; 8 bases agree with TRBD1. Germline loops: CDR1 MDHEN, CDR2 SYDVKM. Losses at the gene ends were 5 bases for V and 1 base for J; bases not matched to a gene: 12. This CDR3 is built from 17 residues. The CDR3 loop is CASSGSGQERWNTEAFF. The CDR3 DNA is TGTGCCAGCAGTGGATCGGGACAGGAGAGGTGGAACACTGAAGCTTTCTTT.

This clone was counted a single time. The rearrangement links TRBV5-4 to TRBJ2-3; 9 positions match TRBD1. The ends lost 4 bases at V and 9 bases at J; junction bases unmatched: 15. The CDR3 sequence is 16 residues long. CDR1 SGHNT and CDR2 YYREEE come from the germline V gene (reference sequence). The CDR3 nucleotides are TGTGCCAGCAGCAGGGGGGACAGGGTCCCCCATTTGACGCAGTATTTT. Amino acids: CASSRGDRVPHLTQYF.

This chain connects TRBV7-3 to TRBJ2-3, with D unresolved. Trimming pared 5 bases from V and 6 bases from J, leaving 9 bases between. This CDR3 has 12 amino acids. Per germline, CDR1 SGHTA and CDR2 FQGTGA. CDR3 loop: CASSLYGDTQYF. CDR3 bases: TGTGCCAGCAGCCTTTACGGGGATACGCAGTATTTT.

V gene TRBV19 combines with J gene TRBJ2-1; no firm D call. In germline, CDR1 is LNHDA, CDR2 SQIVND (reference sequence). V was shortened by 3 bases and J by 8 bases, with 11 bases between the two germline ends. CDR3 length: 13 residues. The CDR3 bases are TGTGCCAGTAGTATCCAATCCAGGTATGAGCAGTTCTTC. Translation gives CASSIQSRYEQFF.

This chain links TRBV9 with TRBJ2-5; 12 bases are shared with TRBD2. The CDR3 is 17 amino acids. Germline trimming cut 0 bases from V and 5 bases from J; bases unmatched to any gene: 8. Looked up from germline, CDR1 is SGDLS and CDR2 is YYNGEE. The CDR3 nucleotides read TGTGCCAGCAGCGTAGGACGGCTAGCGGGGGGGCCCGAGACCCAGTACTTC. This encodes CASSVGRLAGGPETQYF.

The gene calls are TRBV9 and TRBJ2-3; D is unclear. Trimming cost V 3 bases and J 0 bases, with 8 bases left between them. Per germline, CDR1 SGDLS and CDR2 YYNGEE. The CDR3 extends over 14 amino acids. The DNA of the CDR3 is TGTGCCAGCAGCGAAACTCTCAGCACAGATACGCAGTATTTT. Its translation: CASSETLSTDTQYF.

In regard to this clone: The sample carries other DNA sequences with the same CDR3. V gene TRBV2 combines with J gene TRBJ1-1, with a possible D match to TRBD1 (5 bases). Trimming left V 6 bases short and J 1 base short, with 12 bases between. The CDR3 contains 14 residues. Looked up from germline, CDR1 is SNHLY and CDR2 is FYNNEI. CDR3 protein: CASSLGQQNTEAFF. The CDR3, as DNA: TGTGCCAGCAGCCTAGGACAACAGAACACTGAAGCTTTCTTT.

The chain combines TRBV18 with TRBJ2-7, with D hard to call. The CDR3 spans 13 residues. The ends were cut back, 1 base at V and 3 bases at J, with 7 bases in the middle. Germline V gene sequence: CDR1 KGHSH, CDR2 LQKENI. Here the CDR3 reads CASSPLNGYEQYF. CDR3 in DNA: TGTGCCAGCTCACCACTCAACGGCTACGAGCAGTACTTC.

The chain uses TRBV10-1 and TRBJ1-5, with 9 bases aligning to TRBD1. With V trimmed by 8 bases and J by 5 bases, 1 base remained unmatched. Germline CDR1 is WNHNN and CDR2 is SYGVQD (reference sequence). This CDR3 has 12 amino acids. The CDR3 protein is CASGTGYQPQHF. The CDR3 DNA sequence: TGCGCCAGCGGGACAGGGTATCAGCCCCAGCATTTT.

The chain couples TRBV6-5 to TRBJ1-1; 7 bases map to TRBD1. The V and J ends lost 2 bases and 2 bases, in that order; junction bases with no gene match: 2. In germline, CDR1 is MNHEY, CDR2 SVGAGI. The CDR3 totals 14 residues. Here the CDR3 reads CASSYDRDNTEAFF. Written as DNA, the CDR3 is TGTGCCAGCAGTTACGACAGGGATAACACTGAAGCTTTCTTT.

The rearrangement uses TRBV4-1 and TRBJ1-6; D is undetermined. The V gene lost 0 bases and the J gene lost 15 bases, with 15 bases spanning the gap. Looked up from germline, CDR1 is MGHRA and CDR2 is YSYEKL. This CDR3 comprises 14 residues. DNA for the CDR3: TGCGCCAGCAGCCAAGAAAGCCAGGCGGGTAACCTCCACTTT. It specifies CASSQESQAGNLHF.

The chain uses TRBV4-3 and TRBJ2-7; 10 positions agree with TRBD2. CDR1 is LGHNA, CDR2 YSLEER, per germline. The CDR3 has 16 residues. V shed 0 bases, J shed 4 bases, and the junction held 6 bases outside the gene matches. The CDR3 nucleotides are TGCGCCAGCAGCCAAGATCCCCTAGCGGGAGTTTACGAGCAGTACTTC. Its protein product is CASSQDPLAGVYEQYF.

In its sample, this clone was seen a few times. CDR3 amino acids: CASSSRLYGYTF. CDR3 bases: TGTGCCAGTAGTTCACGACTCTATGGCTACACCTTC. The genes are TRBV19 and TRBJ1-2; D not certain. The CDR3 totals 12 residues. CDR1 is LNHDA and CDR2 is SQIVND in the germline V gene (reference sequence). V lost 5 bases, J lost 4 bases, and 8 bases lay in between.

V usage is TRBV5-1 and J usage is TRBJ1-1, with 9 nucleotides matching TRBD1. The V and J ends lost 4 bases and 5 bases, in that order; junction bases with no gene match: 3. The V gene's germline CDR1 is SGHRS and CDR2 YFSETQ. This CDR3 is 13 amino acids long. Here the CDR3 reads CASSRQGGTEAFF. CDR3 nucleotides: TGCGCCAGCAGCCGACAGGGGGGGACTGAAGCTTTCTTT.

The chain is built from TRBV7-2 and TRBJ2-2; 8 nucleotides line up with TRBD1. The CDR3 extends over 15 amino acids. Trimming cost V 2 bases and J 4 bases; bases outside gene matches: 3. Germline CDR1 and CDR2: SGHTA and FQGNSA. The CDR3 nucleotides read TGTGCCAGCAGCTTACAGGGGGCGGGCACCGGGGAGCTGTTTTTT. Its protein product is CASSLQGAGTGELFF.

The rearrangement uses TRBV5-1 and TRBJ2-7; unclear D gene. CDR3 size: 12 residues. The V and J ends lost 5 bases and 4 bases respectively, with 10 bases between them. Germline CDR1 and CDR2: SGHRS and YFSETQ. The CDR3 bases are TGCGCCAGCAGTAGCACCCAATACGAGCAGTACTTC. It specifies CASSSTQYEQYF.

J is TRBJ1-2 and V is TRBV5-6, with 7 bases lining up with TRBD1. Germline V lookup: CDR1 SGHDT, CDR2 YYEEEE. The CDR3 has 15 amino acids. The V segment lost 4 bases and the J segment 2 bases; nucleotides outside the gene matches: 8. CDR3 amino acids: CASSEAPTGNYGYTF. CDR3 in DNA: TGTGCCAGCAGCGAAGCACCGACAGGGAACTATGGCTACACCTTC. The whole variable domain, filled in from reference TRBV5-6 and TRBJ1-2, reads DAGVTQSPTHLIKTRGQQVTLRCSPKSGHDTVSWYQQALGQGPQFIFQYYEEEERQRGNFPDRFSGHQFPNYSSELNVNALLLGDSALYLCASSEAPTGNYGYTFGSGTRLTVV.

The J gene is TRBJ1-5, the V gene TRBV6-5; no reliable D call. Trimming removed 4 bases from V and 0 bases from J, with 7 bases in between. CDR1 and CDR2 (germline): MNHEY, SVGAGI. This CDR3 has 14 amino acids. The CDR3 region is CASSSFYSNQPQHF. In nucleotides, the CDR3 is TGTGCCAGCAGTTCCTTCTATAGCAATCAGCCCCAGCATTTT.

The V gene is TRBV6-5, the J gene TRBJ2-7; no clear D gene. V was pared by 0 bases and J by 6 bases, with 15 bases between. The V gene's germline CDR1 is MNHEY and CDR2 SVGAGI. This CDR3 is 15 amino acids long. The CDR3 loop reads CASSYSGVPLFEQYF. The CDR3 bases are TGTGCCAGCAGTTACTCTGGCGTGCCCCTTTTCGAGCAGTACTTC.

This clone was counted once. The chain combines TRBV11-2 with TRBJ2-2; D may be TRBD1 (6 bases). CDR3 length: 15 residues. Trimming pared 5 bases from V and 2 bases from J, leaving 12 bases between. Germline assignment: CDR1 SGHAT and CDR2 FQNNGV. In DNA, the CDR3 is TGTGCCAGCAGCCCCGGGACAAAAAACACCGGGGAGCTGTTTTTT. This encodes CASSPGTKNTGELFF.